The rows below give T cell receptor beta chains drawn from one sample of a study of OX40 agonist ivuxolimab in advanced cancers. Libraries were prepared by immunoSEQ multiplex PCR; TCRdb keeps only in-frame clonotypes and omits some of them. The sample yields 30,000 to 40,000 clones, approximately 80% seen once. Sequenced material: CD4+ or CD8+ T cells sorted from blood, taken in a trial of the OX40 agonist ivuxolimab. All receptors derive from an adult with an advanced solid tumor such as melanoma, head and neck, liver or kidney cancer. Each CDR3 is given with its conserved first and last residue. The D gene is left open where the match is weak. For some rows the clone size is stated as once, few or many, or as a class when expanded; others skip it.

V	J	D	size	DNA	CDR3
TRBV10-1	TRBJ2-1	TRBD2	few	TGCGCCAGCAGTGGAGGGACTAGCGGGGGGGCTCCTCACAATGAGCAGTTCTTC	CASSGGTSGGAPHNEQFF
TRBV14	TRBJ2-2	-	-	TGTGCCAGCAGCCAATCCCTGGGGGGTGATGCGAACACCGGGGAGCTGTTTTTT	CASSQSLGGDANTGELFF
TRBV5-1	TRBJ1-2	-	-	TGCGCCAGCAGCCGGGGGGACGGTGAAAACTATGGCTACACCTTC	CASSRGDGENYGYTF
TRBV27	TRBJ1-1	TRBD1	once	TGTGCCAGCAGTTGGACAGGGGGTGCTGAAGCTTTCTTT	CASSWTGGAEAFF
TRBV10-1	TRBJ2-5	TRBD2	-	TGCGCCAGCAGCGCGCCACCGGGACTAGAGTACCCCACCGGGGAGACCCAGTACTTC	CASSAPPGLEYPTGETQYF
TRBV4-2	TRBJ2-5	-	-	TGTGCCAGCAGCCTCGGGAAGGTTGGAGAGACCCAGTACTTC	CASSLGKVGETQYF
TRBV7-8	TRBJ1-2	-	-	TGTGCCAGCAGCTTAGCGAACAGTGTCTATGGCTACACCTTC	CASSLANSVYGYTF
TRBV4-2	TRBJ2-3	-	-	TGTGCCAGCAGCCAAGGGGGGGGCCAAGATACGCAGTATTTT	CASSQGGGQDTQYF
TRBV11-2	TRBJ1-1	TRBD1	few	TGTGCCAGCAGCTTAGCTCAGGGGGGTGAAGCTTTCTTT	CASSLAQGGEAFF
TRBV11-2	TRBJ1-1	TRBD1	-	TGTGCCAGCAGGGTCTATGGACAGGGAAACACTGAAGCTTTCTTT	CASRVYGQGNTEAFF
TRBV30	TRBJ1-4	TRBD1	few	TGTGCCTGGGAGGGGGCGCGAGAAAAACTGTTTTTT	CAWEGAREKLFF
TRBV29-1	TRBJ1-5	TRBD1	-	TGCAGCGTTAACAGGGGTACTCAGCCCCAGCATTTT	CSVNRGTQPQHF
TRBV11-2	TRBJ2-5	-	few	TGTGCCAGCAGCTTTGGGACTTCTCGCCGTGAGACCCAGTACTTC	CASSFGTSRRETQYF
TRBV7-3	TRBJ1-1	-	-	TGTGCCAGCAGCTTAGATCCAGGGAGATCAACTGAAGCTTTCTTT	CASSLDPGRSTEAFF
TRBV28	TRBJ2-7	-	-	TGTGCCAGCAGTTACCCCTCAGGATCGCAGTACTTC	CASSYPSGSQYF
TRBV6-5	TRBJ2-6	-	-	TGTGCCACCCGAGGGGGAAGCTCTGGGGCCAACGTCCTGACTTTC	CATRGGSSGANVLTF
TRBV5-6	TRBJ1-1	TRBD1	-	TGTGCCAGCAGCATCGGACAGGGGTTCACTGAAGCTTTCTTT	CASSIGQGFTEAFF
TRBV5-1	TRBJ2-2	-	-	TGCGCCAGCAGCTTGGTTGCGGGTAGGGAGCTGTTTTTT	CASSLVAGRELFF
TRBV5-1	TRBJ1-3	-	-	TGCGCCAGCAGCCCAGCAAAACAAGGAGGAAACACCATATATTTT	CASSPAKQGGNTIYF
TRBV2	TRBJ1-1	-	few	TGTGCCAGCAGTGTGATGGCAGTTGAAGCTTTCTTT	CASSVMAVEAFF
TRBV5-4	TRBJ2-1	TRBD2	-	TGTGCCAGCAGCCGTGGAGGTAGCGGGGGGTTCGATGAGCAGTTCTTC	CASSRGGSGGFDEQFF
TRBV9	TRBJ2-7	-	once	TGTGCCAGCAGCGCTTACCAGGGTTACGAGCAGTACTTC	CASSAYQGYEQYF
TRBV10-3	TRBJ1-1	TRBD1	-	TGTGCCATCAGTGAGACAGGGGTTTCTGAAGCTTTCTTT	CAISETGVSEAFF
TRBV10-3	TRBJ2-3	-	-	TGTGCCATCAGTGACCTATCTTCTAGCACAGATACGCAGTATTTT	CAISDLSSSTDTQYF
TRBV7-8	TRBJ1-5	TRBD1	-	TGTGCCAGCAGCCGAGGGACAGGAGATCAGCCCCAGCATTTT	CASSRGTGDQPQHF
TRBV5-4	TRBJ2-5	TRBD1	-	TGTGCCAGCAGCTTTCAGGGGGTGGAGGAGACCCAGTACTTC	CASSFQGVEETQYF
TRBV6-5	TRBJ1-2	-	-	TGTGCCAGCAGTTATTTCGTGGGAAACTACTATGGCTACACCTTC	CASSYFVGNYYGYTF
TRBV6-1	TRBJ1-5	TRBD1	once	TGTGCCAGCAGTGGACAGGGCGGGGGTCAGCCCCAGCATTTT	CASSGQGGGQPQHF
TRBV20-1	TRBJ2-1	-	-	TGCAGTGCTAGGAGCGGAAATGAGCAGTTCTTC	CSARSGNEQFF
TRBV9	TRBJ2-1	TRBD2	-	TGTGCCAGCAGCCCGAGCTGGACTAGCGGGGGGGGGTACAATGAGCAGTTCTTC	CASSPSWTSGGGYNEQFF
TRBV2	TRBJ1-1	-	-	TGTGCCAGCAGTGAATCGGCCTGGTCGGAAGCTTTCTTT	CASSESAWSEAFF
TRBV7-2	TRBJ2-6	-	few	TGTGCCAGCAGCACACTCAACGTCCTGACTTTC	CASSTLNVLTF
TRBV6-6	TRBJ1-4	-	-	TGTGCCAGCAGAGTGGGGGCCGTATGGGAAAAACTGTTTTTT	CASRVGAVWEKLFF
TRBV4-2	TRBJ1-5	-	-	TGTGCCAGCAGCACAAATAGGGCCCTGATGGAGCCCCAGCATTTT	CASSTNRALMEPQHF
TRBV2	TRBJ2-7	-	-	TGTGCCAGCACCGGGGGTAGGACCTACGAGCAGTACTTC	CASTGGRTYEQYF
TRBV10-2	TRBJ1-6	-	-	TGCGCCAGCAGTGCAAGACCTCCCCGAAGCGGGTCACCCCTCCACTTT	CASSARPPRSGSPLHF
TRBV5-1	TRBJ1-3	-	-	TGCGCCAGCAGCTTGGGGGCGGCCTCTGGAAACACCATATATTTT	CASSLGAASGNTIYF
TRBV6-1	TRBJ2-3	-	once	TGTGCCAGCAGTGTTTTTAGTTCTGTGACAGATACGCAGTATTTT	CASSVFSSVTDTQYF
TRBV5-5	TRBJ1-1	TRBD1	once	TGTGCCAGCAGCTTGGGGAGGGCCGGGACAGGGATCACTGAAGCTTTCTTT	CASSLGRAGTGITEAFF
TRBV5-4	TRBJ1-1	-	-	TGTGCCAGCAGCGGGGGGCGTGAAGCTTTCTTT	CASSGGREAFF
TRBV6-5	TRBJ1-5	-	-	TGTGCCAGCAGTTACTCCAGGGTGAGGAGCAATCAGCCCCAGCATTTT	CASSYSRVRSNQPQHF
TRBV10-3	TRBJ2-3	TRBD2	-	TGTGCCATCAGACCGTCGGCTAGCGGGTCAAACACAGATACGCAGTATTTT	CAIRPSASGSNTDTQYF
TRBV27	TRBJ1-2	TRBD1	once	TGTGCCAGCAGTTTAAAGCGGTTAGCCAGGGGGAACTATGGCTACACCTTC	CASSLKRLARGNYGYTF
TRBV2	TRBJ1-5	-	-	TGTGCCAGCAGTGTGACGAGGGTAAGCAATCAGCCCCAGCATTTT	CASSVTRVSNQPQHF
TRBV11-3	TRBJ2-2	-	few	TGTGCCAGCAGCTTCTCCGGGACGAACACCGGGGAGCTGTTTTTT	CASSFSGTNTGELFF
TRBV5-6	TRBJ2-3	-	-	TGTGCCAGCAGCTCACGCCTAGCTAGCGCAGATACGCAGTATTTT	CASSSRLASADTQYF
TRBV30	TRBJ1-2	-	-	TGTGCCTGGAGTGGGGTCAACTATGGCTACACCTTC	CAWSGVNYGYTF
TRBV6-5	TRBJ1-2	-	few	TGTGCCTCGGGGGAGCGAGCTAACTATGGCTACACCTTC	CASGERANYGYTF
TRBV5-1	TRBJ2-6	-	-	TGCGCCAGCAGCTTGACAATTGCTGGGGCCAACGTCCTGACTTTC	CASSLTIAGANVLTF
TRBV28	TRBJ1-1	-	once	TGTGCCAGCAGGCTACCTTCGGGCACTGAAGCTTTCTTT	CASRLPSGTEAFF
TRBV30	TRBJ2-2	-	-	TGTGCCTGGAGCATGGACTTTAATACCGGGGAGCTGTTTTTT	CAWSMDFNTGELFF
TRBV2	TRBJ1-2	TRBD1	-	TGTGCCAGCAATCAAAACATAGGACAGGGGAACGATGGCTACACCTTC	CASNQNIGQGNDGYTF
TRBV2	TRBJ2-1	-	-	TGTGCCAGCAGTCCCCAGGCTGAGCAGTTCTTC	CASSPQAEQFF
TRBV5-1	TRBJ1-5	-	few	TGCGCCAGCAGCTTCGGTCCCGTCGGGGGGGGTCAGCCCCAGCATTTT	CASSFGPVGGGQPQHF
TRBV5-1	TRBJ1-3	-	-	TGCGCCAGCAGCTTAAACTCCCACTCTGGAAACACCATATATTTT	CASSLNSHSGNTIYF